This T cell receptor beta chain emerged from a study of T-cell reconstitution after alpha-beta-depleted transplantation in children. Germline values: CDR1 SQVTM, CDR2 ANQGSEA. This CDR3 region has 10 residues. Researchers prepared the TCRbeta library using unique molecular identifiers, the study reports. TCRdb reanalysed the PCR reads using MiXCR and keeps one entry per CDR3 protein. The table lists around 490,000 distinct CDR3 sequences, roughly 11% of them singletons. This clonotype was obtained from a female patient aged 2-9 years who had a stem cell transplant for aplastic anemia, so the T cells may come from the graft donor. The sequences come from PBMCs, mostly from graft donor cells, collected 180 days after TCRalphabeta/CD19-depleted stem cell transplant. The gene calls are TRBV29-1 and TRBJ2-1, with D perhaps matching TRBD2 (5 bases). The CDR3 reads CRPKRDEQFF. CDR3 bases: TGCAGGCCGAAGAGGGATGAGCAGTTCTTC.